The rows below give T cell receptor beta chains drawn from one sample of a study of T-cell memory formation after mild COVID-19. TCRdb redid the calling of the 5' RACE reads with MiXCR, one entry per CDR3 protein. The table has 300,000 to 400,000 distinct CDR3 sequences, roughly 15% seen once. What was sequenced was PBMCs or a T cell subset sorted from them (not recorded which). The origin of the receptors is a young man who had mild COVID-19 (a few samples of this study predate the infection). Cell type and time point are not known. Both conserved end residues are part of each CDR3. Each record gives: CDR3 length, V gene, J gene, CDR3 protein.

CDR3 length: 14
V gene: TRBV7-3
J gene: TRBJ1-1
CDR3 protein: CASSLGVSNTEAFF

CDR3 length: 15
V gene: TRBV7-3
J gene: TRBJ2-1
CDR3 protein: CASSPGTAELNEQFF

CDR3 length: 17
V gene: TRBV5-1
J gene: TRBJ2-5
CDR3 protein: CASSRATSGGGQETQYF

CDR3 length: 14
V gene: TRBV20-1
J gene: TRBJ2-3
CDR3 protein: CSAQGVATTDTQYF

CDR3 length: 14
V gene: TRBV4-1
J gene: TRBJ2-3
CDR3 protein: CASSLRGAADTQYF

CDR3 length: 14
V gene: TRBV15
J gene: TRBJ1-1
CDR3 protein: CATSSNIGGTEAFF

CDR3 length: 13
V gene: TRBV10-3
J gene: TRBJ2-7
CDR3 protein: CAISGDRVDEQYF

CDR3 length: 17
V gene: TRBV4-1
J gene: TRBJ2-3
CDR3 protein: CASSQDFTSGGTDTQYF

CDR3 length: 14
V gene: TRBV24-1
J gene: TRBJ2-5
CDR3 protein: CATSISGGTETQYF

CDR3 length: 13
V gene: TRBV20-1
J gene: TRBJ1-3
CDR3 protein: CSARRDSGNTIYF

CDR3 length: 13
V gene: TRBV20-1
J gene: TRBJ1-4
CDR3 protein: CSATGTLNEKLFF

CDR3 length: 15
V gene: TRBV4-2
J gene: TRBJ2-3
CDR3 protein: CASSKDREATDTQYF

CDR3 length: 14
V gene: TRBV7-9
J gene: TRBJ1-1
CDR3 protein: CASTNLTGNTEAFF

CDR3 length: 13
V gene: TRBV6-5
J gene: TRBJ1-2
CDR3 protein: CASSGTGAYGYTF

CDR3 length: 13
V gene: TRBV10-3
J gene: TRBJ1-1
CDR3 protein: CAANGQANTEAFF

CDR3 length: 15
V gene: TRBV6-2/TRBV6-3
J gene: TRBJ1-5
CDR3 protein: CASSYLGGGNQPQHF

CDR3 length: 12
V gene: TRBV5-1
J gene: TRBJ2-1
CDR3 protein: CASSFGGNEQFF

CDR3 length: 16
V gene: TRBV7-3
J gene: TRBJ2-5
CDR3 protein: CASSQHPRQGRETQYF

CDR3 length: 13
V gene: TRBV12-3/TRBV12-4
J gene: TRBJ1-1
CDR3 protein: CASSLIANTEAFF

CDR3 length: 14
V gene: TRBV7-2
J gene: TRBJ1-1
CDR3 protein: CASRRDRAATEAFF

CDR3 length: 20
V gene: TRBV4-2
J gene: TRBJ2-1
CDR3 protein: CASSHGAWAGAMSSYNEQFF

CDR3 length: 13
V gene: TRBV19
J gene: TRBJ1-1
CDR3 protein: CASSTWGGSEAFF

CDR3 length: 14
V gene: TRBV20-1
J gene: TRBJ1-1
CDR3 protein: CSASPPGQGREAFF

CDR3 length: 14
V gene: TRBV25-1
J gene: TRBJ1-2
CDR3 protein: CASSLGSGGHGYTF

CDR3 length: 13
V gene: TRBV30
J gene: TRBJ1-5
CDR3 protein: CAWSVNFDSPQHF

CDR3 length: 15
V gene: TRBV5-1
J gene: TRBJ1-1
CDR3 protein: CASSPGGGQGTEAFF

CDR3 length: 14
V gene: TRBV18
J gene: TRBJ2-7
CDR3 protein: CASHSHNDPYEQYF

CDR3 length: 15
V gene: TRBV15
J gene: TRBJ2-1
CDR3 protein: CATSRDVAGRNEQFF

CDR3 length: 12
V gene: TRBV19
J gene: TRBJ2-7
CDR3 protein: CASSEDRRGQYF

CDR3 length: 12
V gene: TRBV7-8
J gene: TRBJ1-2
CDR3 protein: CASSLVGVLHTF

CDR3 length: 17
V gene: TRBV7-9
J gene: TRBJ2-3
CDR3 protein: CASSYTGLAGGGDTQYF

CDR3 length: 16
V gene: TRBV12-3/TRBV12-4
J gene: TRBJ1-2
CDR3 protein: CASIPLGTGGMYGYTF

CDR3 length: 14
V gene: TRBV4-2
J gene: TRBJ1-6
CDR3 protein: CASSNAGGNSPLHF

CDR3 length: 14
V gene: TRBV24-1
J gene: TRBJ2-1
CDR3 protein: CATSDRRSYNEQFF

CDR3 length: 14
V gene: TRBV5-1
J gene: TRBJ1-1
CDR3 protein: CASSLQGADTEAFF

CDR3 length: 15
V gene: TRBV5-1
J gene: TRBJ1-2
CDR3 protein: CASNTGLLPFYGYTF